This T cell receptor beta chain was found in a study of blood T cell repertoires in COVID-19. Study at large: Collection of acute and convalescent COVID-19 samples took place in the United States, Italy and Spain. In each case, the material was cDNA or gDNA derived from T cells, B-cell-depleted T cells, or PBMCs.

As handled by the study authors: Amplification from reference gene primers served as the basis for estimated nucleated cell counts. The method was immunoSEQ multiplex PCR; TCRdb's version includes in-frame clones alone and lacks a portion of them. V and J calls and clone size are those listed in that table; D and trimming were worked out from the DNA. Among about 120,000 clones listed, 85% were seen once. Material for sequencing was peripheral blood. This TCR derives from a man aged 60 to 69 with acute or convalescent COVID-19.

CDR3 loop: CASSDRDTGNEQFF. Here the CDR3 DNA reads TGTGCCAGCAGCGACAGGGACACCGGCAATGAGCAGTTCTTC. The chain links TRBV7-3 to TRBJ2-1; 7 bases are shared with TRBD1. The CDR3 covers 14 residues. With 5 bases clipped from V and 6 bases from J, the junction kept 7 bases outside the gene matches. Germline CDR1 SGHTA, CDR2 FQGTGA.